The source of this T cell receptor (beta chain) is a study of CD8 T cells in ankylosing spondylitis. General observations from the study: Ankylosing spondylitis blood appeared to carry a characteristic TCR beta motif of roughly eight highly homologous variants.

With 2 bases clipped from V and 4 bases from J, the junction kept 9 bases outside the gene matches. CDR1 is MNHEY, CDR2 SVGAGI, per germline. The CDR3 is made up of 16 amino acids. Scientists made TCR beta libraries using quantitative 5'-RACE with molecular barcodes. From the 5' RACE reads, TCRdb called clonotypes with MiXCR, one entry per CDR3 protein. The table shows fewer than 550,000 distinct CDR3 sequences, with approximately 5.3% occurring only once. This clonotype was counted between two and nine times. Antigen: not known. V is TRBV6-5 and J is TRBJ2-5; TRBD2 matches at 8 bases. The clonotype was recovered from a male donor with ankylosing spondylitis. Sequenced input: blood, either unsorted or a sorted T cell fraction (not recorded which). CDR3 sequence: CASSYHPGGDLETQYF. For the CDR3, the DNA is TGTGCCAGCAGTTACCATCCCGGGGGGGATCTAGAGACCCAGTACTTC.